The clone carrying this T cell receptor beta chain was seen a handful of times. CDR1 is MNHEY and CDR2 is SMNVEV in the germline V gene (reference sequence). CDR3 length: 12 residues. V lost 6 bases, J lost 6 bases, and 12 bases lay in between. The sample belongs to a study of T cells in Graves' hyperthyroidism and ophthalmopathy. Study information: Peripheral blood was acquired at first diagnosis, ahead of any therapy whatsoever.

Regions amplified from RNA transcripts were the TCR beta CDR3 regions. The HTBI primer set was used in a first-round RT-PCR of the TCR CDR3. TCRdb re-called the multiplex PCR reads with MiXCR, one entry per CDR3 protein. The repertoire holds 300,000 to 350,000 distinct CDR3 sequences, with around a sixth as singletons. The clonotype comes from a woman aged 40 to 49 with Graves' ophthalmopathy. Specimen: blood. The chain combines TRBV27 with TRBJ2-7; possibly TRBD2 for D (6 bases). The CDR3 bases are TGTGCCAGCAGAAGTATGGGGGGCGAGCAGTACTTC. Translating it yields CASRSMGGEQYF.